These 3 T cell receptor beta chains share one sample of origin, sequenced in a study of siplizumab effects on memory and regulatory T cells. TCRdb's copy holds only in-frame clones and misses some; the assay was immunoSEQ multiplex PCR. Among around 100,000 clones listed, approximately 94% were seen once. Sequenced sample: non-Treg CD4+ T cells sorted from blood. Every receptor here comes from a human donor in good health.

This clone was picked up a small number of times. The chain uses TRBV7-9 and TRBJ1-1, with D maybe TRBD1 (5 bases). The CDR3 totals 14 residues. Trimming removed 5 bases at V and 0 bases at J, with 10 bases between. Looked up from germline, CDR1 is SEHNR and CDR2 is FQNEAQ (reference sequence). CDR3 region: CASSPQGLNTEAFF. DNA for the CDR3: TGTGCCAGCAGCCCGCAGGGATTGAACACTGAAGCTTTCTTT. Combining the CDR3 with reference TRBV7-9 and TRBJ1-1 gives the whole variable domain DTGVSQNPRHKITKRGQNVTFRCDPISEHNRLYWYRQTLGQGPEFLTYFQNEAQLEKSRLLSDRFSAERPKGSFSTLEIQRTEQGDSAMYLCASSPQGLNTEAFFGQGTRLTVV.

The genes are TRBV6-1 and TRBJ2-1; 14 bases are shared with TRBD2. The trim removed 4 bases at V and 4 bases at J, leaving 3 bases unmatched. The germline gives CDR1 MNHNS, CDR2 SASEGT. The CDR3 loop spans 16 amino acids. The CDR3 loop is CASSGRLAGGYNEQFF. The CDR3 nucleotides read TGTGCCAGCAGTGGGAGACTAGCGGGAGGGTACAATGAGCAGTTCTTC.

Only one count was recorded for this clone. This chain joins TRBV6-5 and TRBJ1-4, with a tentative D call TRBD1 (6 bases). The V and J ends lost 8 bases and 5 bases respectively, with 15 bases between them. CDR3 length: 14 residues. Germline loops: CDR1 MNHEY, CDR2 SVGAGI. In DNA, the CDR3 is TGTGCCAGCTCCAGCAGGGGCGGGAATGAAAAACTGTTTTTT. Translating it yields CASSSRGGNEKLFF.